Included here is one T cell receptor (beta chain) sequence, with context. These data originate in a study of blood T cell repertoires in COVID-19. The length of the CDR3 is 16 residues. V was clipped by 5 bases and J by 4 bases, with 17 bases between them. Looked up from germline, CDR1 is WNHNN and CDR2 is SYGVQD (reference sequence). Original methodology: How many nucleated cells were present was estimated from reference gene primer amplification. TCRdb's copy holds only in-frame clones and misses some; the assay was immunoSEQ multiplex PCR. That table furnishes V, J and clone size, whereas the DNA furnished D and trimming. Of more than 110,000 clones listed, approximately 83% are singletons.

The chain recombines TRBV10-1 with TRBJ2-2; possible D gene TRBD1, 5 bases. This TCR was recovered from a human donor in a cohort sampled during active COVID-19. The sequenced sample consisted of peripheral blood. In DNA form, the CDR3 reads TGCGCCAGCAGTCCCTCAGGGTCGCGTGGCACCGGGGAGCTGTTTTTT. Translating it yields CASSPSGSRGTGELFF.